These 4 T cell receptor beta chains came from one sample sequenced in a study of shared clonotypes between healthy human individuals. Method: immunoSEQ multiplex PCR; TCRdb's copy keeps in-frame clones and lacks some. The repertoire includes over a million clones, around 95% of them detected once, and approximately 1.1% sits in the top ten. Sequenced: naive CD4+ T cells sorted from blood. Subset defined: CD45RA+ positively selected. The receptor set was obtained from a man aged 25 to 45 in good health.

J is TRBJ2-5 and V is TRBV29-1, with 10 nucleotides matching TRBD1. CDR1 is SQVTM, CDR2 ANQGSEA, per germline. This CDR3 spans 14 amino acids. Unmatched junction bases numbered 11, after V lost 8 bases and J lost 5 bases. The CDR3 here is CSITGTGVPETQYF. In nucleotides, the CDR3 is TGCAGCATCACCGGGACAGGGGTTCCTGAGACCCAGTACTTC.

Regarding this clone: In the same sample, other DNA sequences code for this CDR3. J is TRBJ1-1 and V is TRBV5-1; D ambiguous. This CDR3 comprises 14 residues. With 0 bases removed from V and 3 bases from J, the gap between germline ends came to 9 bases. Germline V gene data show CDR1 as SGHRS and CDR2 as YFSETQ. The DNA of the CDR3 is TGCGCCAGCAGCTTGGGATTCGGTGACACTGAAGCTTTCTTT. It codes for CASSLGFGDTEAFF.

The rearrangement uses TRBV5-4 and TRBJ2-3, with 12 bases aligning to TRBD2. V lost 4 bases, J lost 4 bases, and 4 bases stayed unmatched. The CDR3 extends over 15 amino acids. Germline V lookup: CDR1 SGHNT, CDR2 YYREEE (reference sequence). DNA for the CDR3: TGTGCCAGCAGCCCGACTAGCGGGAGTGCAGATACGCAGTATTTT. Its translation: CASSPTSGSADTQYF.

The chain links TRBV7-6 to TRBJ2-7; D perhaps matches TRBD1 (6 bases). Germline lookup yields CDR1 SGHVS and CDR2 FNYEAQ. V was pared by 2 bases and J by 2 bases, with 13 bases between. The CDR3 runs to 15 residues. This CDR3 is CASSLQARGTYEQYF. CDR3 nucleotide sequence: TGTGCCAGCAGCTTACAGGCCAGGGGAACCTACGAGCAGTACTTC.